The 20 T cell receptor beta chains listed next were all sequenced from one sample in a study of blood T cells in healthy people across ages. The authors ran a second PCR of about 7 to 12 cycles using a sample-barcoded 5' primer and a J-beta primer mix. TCRdb re-called the 5' RACE reads with MiXCR, one entry per CDR3 protein. The table records just over 800,000 distinct CDR3 sequences, 55% to 65% of them present only once. Sequencing was done on a sample of blood. The source is a man aged 30 to 39 in good health.

The gene calls are TRBV9 and TRBJ2-5, with 8 bases that match TRBD1. The junction had 9 bases not matched to a gene; V was cut back by 4 bases and J by 1 base. Per germline, CDR1 SGDLS and CDR2 YYNGEE. CDR3 length: 16 amino acids. CDR3 coding DNA: TGTGCCAGCAGCCTCCAAGGACAGGGATTCCAAGAGACCCAGTACTTC. This sequence encodes CASSLQGQGFQETQYF.

This rearrangement joins TRBV27 to TRBJ2-5, with D hard to call. Germline CDR1 reads MNHEY; CDR2 reads SMNVEV (reference sequence). V lost 6 bases and J lost 5, with 13 bases in between. The CDR3 contains 13 residues. DNA of the CDR3: TGTGCCAGCAGCCCACCGGGCACGGAGACCCAGTACTTC. It is translated as CASSPPGTETQYF.

This clonotype has only a few counts. The gene calls are TRBV25-1 and TRBJ2-3, with D possibly TRBD1 on 6 matching bases. This CDR3 contains 15 residues. The germline gives CDR1 MGHDK, CDR2 SYGVNS. Trimming cost V 6 bases and J 1 base, with 14 bases left between them. CDR3 sequence: CASSGTPRGTDTQYF. The CDR3 DNA reads TGTGCCAGCAGCGGGACACCGAGGGGCACAGATACGCAGTATTTT.

This clonotype was counted a few times. V usage is TRBV7-2 and J usage is TRBJ2-5; D is unclear. Germline V gives CDR1 SGHTA, CDR2 FQGNSA. The CDR3 is made up of 14 amino acids. Trimming stripped 0 bases from V and 2 bases from J, with 7 bases between. CDR3 residues: CASSLALVQETQYF. CDR3 sequence (DNA): TGTGCCAGCAGCTTAGCGCTTGTACAAGAGACCCAGTACTTC.

V is TRBV7-2 and J is TRBJ2-1, with 8 bases identical to TRBD2. Germline V lookup: CDR1 SGHTA, CDR2 FQGNSA. After removal of 4 bases from V and 8 bases from J, the junction contained 16 bases not matched to a gene. CDR3 size: 17 residues. Here the CDR3 reads CASSSLIRGGLLDEQFF. CDR3 nucleotides: TGTGCCAGCAGCTCCCTAATCCGGGGGGGCCTTTTGGATGAGCAGTTCTTC. The entire variable domain, with the rest obtained from reference TRBV7-2 and TRBJ2-1, is as follows: GAGVSQSPSNKVTEKGKDVELRCDPISGHTALYWYRQSLGQGLEFLIYFQGNSAPDKSGLPSDRFSAERTGGSVSTLTIQRTQQEDSAVYLCASSSLIRGGLLDEQFFGPGTRLTVL.

The J gene is TRBJ2-7, the V gene TRBV28, with TRBD1 as a possible D gene (6 bases). Germline CDR1 MDHEN, CDR2 SYDVKM. CDR3 length: 14 residues. Trimming took 7 bases from V and 2 from J, leaving 15 bases between them. CDR3 sequence: CASNEPGAAYEQYF. Here the CDR3 DNA reads TGTGCCAGCAACGAACCAGGGGCTGCCTACGAGCAGTACTTC.

This clonotype turned up a few times. The CDR3 bases are TGTGCCAGCAGCCCCCGGCACAATGAGCAGTTCTTC. Translated, it gives CASSPRHNEQFF. The rearrangement joins TRBV6-2 or TRBV6-3 to TRBJ2-1; D unclear. This CDR3 has 12 amino acids. Deletions cut 6 bases from V and 5 bases from J, with 8 bases between. Looked up from germline, CDR1 is MNHEY and CDR2 is SVGEGT.

This clonotype was detected a few times. The V gene is TRBV13, the J gene TRBJ2-1; D is ambiguous. This CDR3 contains 14 residues. V dropped 0 bases and J dropped 4 bases, with 7 bases sitting between them. Germline V gene sequence: CDR1 PRHDT, CDR2 FYEKMQ (reference sequence). The CDR3 DNA is TGTGCCAGCAGCTTAGGGCTAGTATACAATGAGCAGTTCTTC. It specifies CASSLGLVYNEQFF.

This clonotype was counted between two and nine times. The chain links TRBV10-3 to TRBJ2-3; D may be TRBD2 (5 bases). The CDR3 contains 15 residues. The V end lost 2 bases, the J end lost 3 bases, and 12 bases lay between the germline ends. Germline V CDR1 and CDR2: ENHRY, SYGVKD. CDR3 bases: TGTGCCATCAGTGAGCTGCGGTCGGGGACAGATACGCAGTATTTT. Translating it yields CAISELRSGTDTQYF.

The chain joins TRBV10-3 to TRBJ1-4; TRBD1 aligns across 10 bases. The CDR3 has 15 amino acids. After removal of 4 bases from V and 8 bases from J, the junction contained 7 bases not matched to a gene. Germline V CDR1 and CDR2: ENHRY, SYGVKD. CDR3 loop: CAISAGTGEQEKLFF. The CDR3 DNA reads as TGTGCCATCAGTGCGGGGACAGGGGAACAGGAAAAACTGTTTTTT.

This clonotype showed up many times. The chain carries TRBV7-8 and TRBJ2-7; 13 bases align to TRBD2. In germline, CDR1 is SGHVS, CDR2 FQNEAQ. This CDR3 contains 16 residues. Trimming cost V 1 base and J 7 bases; bases outside gene matches: 7. CDR3 amino acids: CASSLGGTSGTWEQYF. Here the CDR3 DNA reads TGTGCCAGCAGCTTAGGGGGGACTAGCGGGACTTGGGAGCAGTACTTC.

The rearrangement joins TRBV28 to TRBJ2-7, with D maybe TRBD1 (5 bases). Germline V lookup: CDR1 MDHEN, CDR2 SYDVKM. This CDR3 comprises 14 residues. The V end was cut by 7 bases, the J end by 2 bases, with 15 bases between. CDR3 coding DNA: TGTGCCAGCACTTCCACAGGAGAAACCTACGAGCAGTACTTC. It encodes CASTSTGETYEQYF.

This clonotype was seen only a few times. The chain links TRBV14 to TRBJ2-7, with D hard to call. The CDR3 has 15 residues. From germline, CDR1 is SGHDN and CDR2 FVKESK. V lost 5 bases to trimming and J lost 0 bases, with 14 bases between them. For the CDR3, the DNA is TGTGCCAGCAGCGAAGTCCCAATAAACTCCTACGAGCAGTACTTC. This encodes CASSEVPINSYEQYF. Looking up the rest from reference TRBV14 and TRBJ2-7 gives the full variable domain: EAGVTQFPSHSVIEKGQTVTLRCDPISGHDNLYWYRRVMGKEIKFLLHFVKESKQDESGMPNNRFLAERTGGTYSTLKVQPAELEDSGVYFCASSEVPINSYEQYFGPGTRLTVT.

V usage is TRBV25-1 and J usage is TRBJ2-7; TRBD1 matches at 7 bases. The J call may be mistaken, given a closer DNA end match to TRBJ2-5. CDR3 length equals 14 residues. CDR1 and CDR2 (germline): MGHDK, SYGVNS. CDR3 residues: CASSDTGELETQYF. The CDR3 DNA is TGTGCCAGCAGTGACACAGGGGAATTAGAGACCCAGTACTTC.

This clonotype was seen a few times. This chain links TRBV7-2 with TRBJ2-7; 8 bases line up with TRBD2. The germline V gene has CDR1 SGHTA and CDR2 FQGNSA. The CDR3 is made up of 13 amino acids. Trimming at V came to 6 bases and at J to 6 bases, leaving 7 bases not matched to a gene. The CDR3 region is CASSKRGGAEQYF. CDR3 nucleotide sequence: TGTGCCAGCAGTAAACGGGGGGGAGCCGAGCAGTACTTC.

The chain links TRBV7-2 to TRBJ2-7, with a possible D match to TRBD1 (6 bases). The CDR3 loop spans 14 amino acids. V lost 1 base and J 3 bases, leaving 10 bases between the germline ends. Germline V gives CDR1 SGHTA, CDR2 FQGNSA. Here the CDR3 DNA reads TGTGCCAGCAGCTTAGGGACAGAGTACTACGAGCAGTACTTC. The encoded protein is CASSLGTEYYEQYF.

The CDR3 spells CATSRDGDTSYEQYF. CDR3 DNA sequence: TGTGCCACCAGCAGAGATGGAGACACCTCCTACGAGCAGTACTTC. This chain uses TRBV15 with TRBJ2-7; D is unresolved. The germline V and J ends were trimmed by 0 bases and 0 bases, with 9 bases remaining between them. This CDR3 contains 15 residues. Germline V CDR1 and CDR2: LNHNV, YYDKDF (reference sequence). Using reference TRBV15 and TRBJ2-7 for the parts outside the CDR3, the full variable domain is DAMVIQNPRYQVTQFGKPVTLSCSQTLNHNVMYWYQQKSSQAPKLLFHYYDKDFNNEADTPDNFQSRRPNTSFCFLDIRSPGLGDTAMYLCATSRDGDTSYEQYFGPGTRLTVT.

This chain uses TRBV3-1 with TRBJ2-2, with D maybe TRBD1 (6 bases). CDR3 length: 15 amino acids. The germline V gene encodes CDR1 LGHDT and CDR2 YNNKEL (reference sequence). V lost 4 bases and J lost 2, with 11 bases in between. CDR3 nucleotide sequence: TGTGCCAGCAGCCCGACAGGTAGAAACACCGGGGAGCTGTTTTTT. Its translation is CASSPTGRNTGELFF.

V usage is TRBV7-2 and J usage is TRBJ2-3; 11 nucleotides align to TRBD1. V lost 5 bases, J lost 5 bases, and 6 bases stayed unmatched. The V gene's germline CDR1 is SGHTA and CDR2 FQGNSA. The CDR3 consists of 15 residues. Written as DNA, the CDR3 is TGTGCCAGCAGCCGCCGGGACAGGGGGGTAGATACGCAGTATTTT. Its translation: CASSRRDRGVDTQYF.

This clonotype has just a few counts. The V call is TRBV20-1, the J call TRBJ2-7; TRBD1 might be the D (6 bases). The CDR3 runs 12 residues. The germline V and J ends were trimmed by 5 bases and 0 bases, with 8 bases remaining between them. Looked up from germline, CDR1 is DFQATT and CDR2 is SNEGSKA (reference sequence). The CDR3 DNA is TGCAGTGCTCGGGACAACTCCTACGAGCAGTACTTC. Its translation: CSARDNSYEQYF.